This entry lists 30 T cell receptor beta chains sequenced from one sample in a study of cytotoxic CD8 clonotypes in ibrutinib-treated CLL. Profiling relied on immunoSEQ multiplex PCR, and the TCRdb table lists in-frame clones only, not all of them. The sample contains 250,000 to 350,000 clones, about 72% of which appear only once. Material: PBMCs, obtained at disease progression, from a patient treated with ibrutinib. These receptors were collected from a human donor with chronic lymphocytic leukemia.

The V and J genes are TRBV7-9 and TRBJ2-3, with D perhaps TRBD1 (6 bases). CDR3 length: 15 residues. The V gene's germline CDR1 is SEHNR and CDR2 FQNEAQ (reference sequence). V was clipped by 2 bases and J by 2 bases, with 11 bases between them. CDR3 residues: CASSLRGQHTDTQYF. As DNA, the CDR3 is TGTGCCAGCAGCTTACGAGGACAGCACACAGATACGCAGTATTTT. Full variable domain (outside the CDR3, taken from reference TRBV7-9 and TRBJ2-3): DTGVSQNPRHKITKRGQNVTFRCDPISEHNRLYWYRQTLGQGPEFLTYFQNEAQLEKSRLLSDRFSAERPKGSFSTLEIQRTEQGDSAMYLCASSLRGQHTDTQYFGPGTRLTVL.

This chain uses TRBV4-1 with TRBJ2-7; D may match TRBD1 or TRBD2 (6 bases each). The CDR3 is 12 amino acids. Germline V lookup: CDR1 MGHRA, CDR2 YSYEKL. V was shortened by 1 base and J by 7 bases, with 8 bases between the two germline ends. The chain's CDR3 is CASSQGRGEQYF. The DNA for the CDR3 is TGCGCCAGCAGCCAAGGGAGGGGGGAGCAGTACTTC.

This clone has a handful of counts. The chain uses TRBV15 and TRBJ1-5; TRBD1 is a possible D gene (5 bases). Germline CDR1 is LNHNV and CDR2 is YYDKDF (reference sequence). V lost 3 bases, J lost 2 bases, and 14 bases lay in between. This CDR3 has 16 residues. The CDR3 reads CATSRSPGGGNQPQHF. The CDR3 DNA reads TGTGCCACCAGCAGGAGCCCCGGGGGAGGCAATCAGCCCCAGCATTTT.

As DNA, the CDR3 is TGTGCCAGCAGTGAAGCGAGGCCAAATCGAGATCCTACCTACGAGCAGTACTTC. Encoded protein: CASSEARPNRDPTYEQYF. The rearrangement links TRBV6-1 to TRBJ2-7; D unresolved. V gave up 0 bases and J gave up 2 bases, with 20 bases separating them. The CDR3 covers 18 residues. Germline CDR1 is MNHNS and CDR2 is SASEGT.

The V and J genes are TRBV9 and TRBJ2-1; a weak D match, TRBD2 (6 bases). Germline V gene lookup returns CDR1 SGDLS and CDR2 YYNGEE. Trimming cost V 0 bases and J 6 bases, with 16 bases left between them. This CDR3 region has 16 residues. The CDR3 DNA is TGTGCCAGCAGCGTAGAGGTTTTAGGAGGGGTCAATGAGCAGTTCTTC. Protein product: CASSVEVLGGVNEQFF.

This clone has just a few counts. The V and J genes are TRBV15 and TRBJ1-5; possibly TRBD1 for D (5 bases). The V gene lost 1 base and the J gene lost 7 bases, with 11 bases spanning the gap. There are 14 residues in the CDR3. Per germline, CDR1 LNHNV and CDR2 YYDKDF (reference sequence). As DNA, the CDR3 is TGTGCCACCAGCAGAGGTAGGGGAGGACAGCCCCAGCATTTT. Translated, it gives CATSRGRGGQPQHF.

This clone was counted between two and nine times. This sequence joins TRBV5-1 and TRBJ1-3, with TRBD1 as a possible D gene (6 bases). V dropped 4 bases and J dropped 0 bases, with 8 bases sitting between them. Germline CDR1 and CDR2: SGHRS and YFSETQ. The CDR3 covers 14 residues. The CDR3 is CASSDRISGNTIYF. As DNA, the CDR3 is TGCGCCAGCAGCGACAGGATCTCTGGAAACACCATATATTTT.

The chain employs TRBV5-6 and TRBJ2-5; TRBD1 aligns across 8 bases. The CDR3 spans 15 residues. V shed 0 bases and J 4 bases; nucleotides not matched to a gene: 5. The germline CDR1 and CDR2 sequences are SGHDT and YYEEEE. CDR3 sequence: CASSLGAGTGETQYF. The CDR3 nucleotides read TGTGCCAGCAGCTTGGGGGCAGGGACAGGAGAGACCCAGTACTTC.

The chain joins TRBV7-2 to TRBJ1-1; 8 bases agree with TRBD1. CDR3 length: 16 amino acids. V was pared by 2 bases and J by 0 bases, with 5 bases of the junction left unmatched. CDR1 SGHTA and CDR2 FQGNSA come from the germline V gene. For the CDR3, the DNA is TGTGCCAGCAGCTTAAGGCCAGGGGGCGTGAACACTGAAGCTTTCTTT. This gives the protein CASSLRPGGVNTEAFF. Using reference TRBV7-2 and TRBJ1-1 for the parts outside the CDR3, the full variable domain is GAGVSQSPSNKVTEKGKDVELRCDPISGHTALYWYRQSLGQGLEFLIYFQGNSAPDKSGLPSDRFSAERTGGSVSTLTIQRTQQEDSAVYLCASSLRPGGVNTEAFFGQGTRLTVV.

V and J are TRBV28 and TRBJ2-7; D perhaps matches TRBD1 (5 bases). The CDR3 has 15 residues. CDR1 MDHEN and CDR2 SYDVKM come from the germline V gene. Trimming left V 2 bases short and J 4 bases short, with 15 bases between. CDR3 sequence: CASSLKGALPYEQYF. In DNA, the CDR3 is TGTGCCAGCAGTTTAAAAGGGGCCCTTCCTTACGAGCAGTACTTC.

J is TRBJ2-4 and V is TRBV6-6; D is perhaps TRBD1 (6 bases). V lost 5 bases and J 9 bases, leaving 11 bases between the germline ends. Germline V gene data show CDR1 as MNHNY and CDR2 as SVGAGI (reference sequence). CDR3 length equals 12 residues. The CDR3 sequence is CASSPLGAIQYF. The CDR3 nucleotides read TGTGCCAGCAGTCCTTTGGGGGCCATTCAGTACTTC.

The rearrangement joins TRBV11-2 to TRBJ2-2; no clear D gene. Trimming left V 1 base short and J 6 bases short, with 0 bases between. The germline V gene encodes CDR1 SGHAT and CDR2 FQNNGV. There are 11 residues in the CDR3. The DNA for the CDR3 is TGTGCCAGCAGCTTAGCCGGGGAGCTGTTTTTT. This translates into CASSLAGELFF.

The chain carries TRBV10-2 and TRBJ2-1; a weak D match, TRBD2 (5 bases). V was clipped by 4 bases and J by 7 bases, with 14 bases between them. There are 14 residues in the CDR3. Germline CDR1 and CDR2: WSHSY and SAAADI. CDR3 sequence: CASSGPRSGNEQFF. CDR3 in DNA: TGCGCCAGCAGTGGTCCCAGGTCGGGGAATGAGCAGTTCTTC.

This chain links TRBV7-9 with TRBJ2-1; no reliable D call. Germline V gives CDR1 SEHNR, CDR2 FQNEAQ (reference sequence). V was pared by 1 base and J by 5 bases, with 15 bases between. The CDR3 consists of 16 residues. The CDR3, as DNA: TGTGCCAGCAGCTTAGGTGGGCTCCCACGTGACAATGAGCAGTTCTTC. This sequence encodes CASSLGGLPRDNEQFF.

This chain joins TRBV4-3 and TRBJ2-7, with 14 bases fitting TRBD2. After removal of 3 bases from V and 4 bases from J, the junction contained 5 bases not matched to a gene. From germline, CDR1 is LGHNA and CDR2 YSLEER. The CDR3 extends over 16 amino acids. DNA of the CDR3: TGCGCCAGCAGCCAGGGACTAGCGGGAGTCAGTTACGAGCAGTACTTC. Protein: CASSQGLAGVSYEQYF.

The CDR3 DNA reads TGTGCCAGCTCCCAAGCCAGGGGCGATAAGGAGCATTTT. Translation: CASSQARGDKEHF. The chain combines TRBV18 with TRBJ1-5, with TRBD1 as a possible D gene (6 bases). Per the germline V gene, CDR1 is KGHSH and CDR2 is LQKENI. V lost 6 bases, J lost 14 bases, and 20 bases lay in between. The CDR3 sequence is 13 residues long.

The rearrangement links TRBV7-2 to TRBJ2-1; TRBD1 matches at 10 bases. CDR1 is SGHTA and CDR2 is FQGNSA in the germline V gene. J gave up 8 bases and V 1 base, and 2 bases lay outside the gene matches. This CDR3 has 14 amino acids. For the CDR3, the DNA is TGTGCCAGCAGCTTAGGGACAGGGGGTGATGAGCAGTTCTTC. Its protein product is CASSLGTGGDEQFF.

This chain joins TRBV4-1 and TRBJ2-7, with D tentatively TRBD1 or TRBD2 (5 bases each). In germline, CDR1 is MGHRA, CDR2 YSYEKL. Trimming took 0 bases from V and 0 from J, leaving 9 bases between them. The CDR3 spans 15 residues. Here the CDR3 DNA reads TGCGCCAGCAGCCAAGATTCCGGGGCCTCCTACGAGCAGTACTTC. Translated, it gives CASSQDSGASYEQYF.

This clone has only one observation. The V call is TRBV7-2, the J call TRBJ2-1; D is ambiguous. The V gene lost 5 bases and the J gene lost 6 bases, with 11 bases spanning the gap. The germline V gene has CDR1 SGHTA and CDR2 FQGNSA. This CDR3 spans 13 amino acids. CDR3 sequence: CASSQYLGNEQFF. CDR3 bases: TGTGCCAGCAGCCAATACCTAGGCAATGAGCAGTTCTTC.

Only one count was recorded for this clone. V and J are TRBV28 and TRBJ2-1, with a possible D match to TRBD1 (6 bases). Per germline, CDR1 MDHEN and CDR2 SYDVKM. The CDR3 loop spans 16 amino acids. V was shortened by 3 bases and J by 6 bases, with 18 bases between the two germline ends. CDR3 region: CASSLPHYRRGNEQFF. The CDR3 DNA follows: TGTGCCAGCAGTTTGCCGCACTACCGCAGGGGCAATGAGCAGTTCTTC.

This clone appeared a few times. V gene TRBV11-3 combines with J gene TRBJ2-7; 7 bases are a match to TRBD2. This CDR3 spans 16 amino acids. Germline V gene lookup returns CDR1 SGHNT and CDR2 YENEEA. The ends lost 6 bases at V and 2 bases at J; junction bases unmatched: 13. The CDR3 protein is CASSLAVGPVPYEQYF. As DNA, the CDR3 is TGTGCCAGCAGTCTAGCGGTGGGCCCTGTTCCCTACGAGCAGTACTTC. The full variable domain, rest sourced from reference TRBV11-3 and TRBJ2-7, is EAGVVQSPRYKIIEKKQPVAFWCNPISGHNTLYWYLQNLGQGPELLIRYENEEAVDDSQLPKDRFSAERLKGVDSTLKIQPAELGDSAVYLCASSLAVGPVPYEQYFGPGTRLTVT.

The chain carries TRBV19 and TRBJ2-3; D might be TRBD2 (7 bases). Germline V lookup: CDR1 LNHDA, CDR2 SQIVND (reference sequence). Trimming left V 5 bases short and J 0 bases short, with 12 bases between. This CDR3 region has 15 residues. In nucleotides, the CDR3 is TGTGCCAGTAGTTTAGGGGGAGGGAGCACAGATACGCAGTATTTT. This translates into CASSLGGGSTDTQYF.

This clone was seen only a few times. V and J are TRBV5-6 and TRBJ1-2; the match to TRBD1 covers 11 bases. The CDR3 is 15 residues long. Germline lookup yields CDR1 SGHDT and CDR2 YYEEEE. J was trimmed by 4 bases and V by 2 bases; bases with no gene match: 4. The CDR3 DNA reads TGTGCCAGCAGCTTCTCCGGGACAGGGGGCTATGGCTACACCTTC. Amino acid sequence: CASSFSGTGGYGYTF.

The gene calls are TRBV18 and TRBJ2-1; 10 bases agree with TRBD2. Germline V gives CDR1 KGHSH, CDR2 LQKENI. The length of the CDR3 is 16 residues. Trimming at V came to 2 bases and at J to 9 bases, leaving 10 bases not matched to a gene. The CDR3 here is CASSPFRSSGRGEQFF. In DNA form, the CDR3 reads TGTGCCAGCTCACCATTTCGGTCTAGCGGGAGAGGTGAGCAGTTCTTC.

This clone was counted once. The chain is built from TRBV5-1 and TRBJ2-7, with TRBD1 matching 8 bases. The CDR3 is made up of 15 amino acids. V gave up 4 bases and J gave up 5 bases; unmatched junction bases: 11. Germline V gene data show CDR1 as SGHRS and CDR2 as YFSETQ. CDR3 DNA: TGCGCCAGCAGCCTGGATACAGGGACAGGTGACGAGCAGTACTTC. It codes for CASSLDTGTGDEQYF.

This clone is a singleton in its sample. V and J are TRBV7-2 and TRBJ2-7, with 11 bases aligning to TRBD2. The germline CDR1 and CDR2 sequences are SGHTA and FQGNSA. The CDR3 covers 16 residues. The V gene end was trimmed by 5 bases and the J gene end by 3 bases; junction bases not matched to a gene: 9. The CDR3 DNA follows: TGTGCCAGCAGCGCCGGGACTAGCGGCGCTCTCTACGAGCAGTACTTC. Protein product: CASSAGTSGALYEQYF.

This chain uses TRBV10-2 with TRBJ1-2, with a tentative D call TRBD1 (6 bases). Per the germline V gene, CDR1 is WSHSY and CDR2 is SAAADI. The germline V and J ends were trimmed by 6 bases and 0 bases, with 14 bases remaining between them. The CDR3 is made up of 15 amino acids. The DNA for the CDR3 is TGCGCCAGCAGCCCTAGGGGGGCGCCTAACTATGGCTACACCTTC. It yields the protein CASSPRGAPNYGYTF.

This clone was seen a handful of times. This chain links TRBV4-1 with TRBJ2-1, with a tentative D call TRBD2 (5 bases). Germline V gives CDR1 MGHRA, CDR2 YSYEKL. Trimming pared 0 bases from V and 1 base from J, leaving 10 bases between. This CDR3 is built from 16 residues. DNA for the CDR3: TGCGCCAGCAGCCAAGATGAAGCGGAGTCCTACAATGAGCAGTTCTTC. Translation: CASSQDEAESYNEQFF.

The chain combines TRBV2 with TRBJ2-7; the D is unclear. From germline, CDR1 is SNHLY and CDR2 FYNNEI. The ends were cut back, 6 bases at V and 0 bases at J, with 9 bases in the middle. The CDR3 totals 13 residues. The CDR3 loop reads CASRELDSYEQYF. The DNA of the CDR3 is TGTGCCAGCAGGGAACTCGACTCCTACGAGCAGTACTTC.

The CDR3 region has the DNA TGTGCCAGCAGCTTAGCGGGCCAGGGGGCGCGTGGCTACACCTTC. As protein: CASSLAGQGARGYTF. The chain uses TRBV7-8 and TRBJ1-2, with TRBD1 matching over 8 bases. Germline values: CDR1 SGHVS, CDR2 FQNEAQ. The V and J ends lost 0 bases and 7 bases, in that order; junction bases with no gene match: 7. This CDR3 is built from 15 residues.